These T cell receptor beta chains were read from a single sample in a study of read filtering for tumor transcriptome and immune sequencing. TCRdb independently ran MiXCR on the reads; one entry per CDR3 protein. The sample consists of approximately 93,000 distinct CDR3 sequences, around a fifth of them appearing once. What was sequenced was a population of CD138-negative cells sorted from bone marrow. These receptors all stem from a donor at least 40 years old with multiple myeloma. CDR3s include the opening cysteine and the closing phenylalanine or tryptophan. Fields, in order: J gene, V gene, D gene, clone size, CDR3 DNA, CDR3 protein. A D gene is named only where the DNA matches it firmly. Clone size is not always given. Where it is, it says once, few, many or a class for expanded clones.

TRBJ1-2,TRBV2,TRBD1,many,TGTGCCAGCAGCTTACAGGGGGCTAACTATGGCTACACCTTC,CASSLQGANYGYTF
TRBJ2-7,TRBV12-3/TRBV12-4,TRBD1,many,TGTGCCAGCAGCTTGGGAGGGACAGGGGACGACGAGCAGTACTTC,CASSLGGTGDDEQYF
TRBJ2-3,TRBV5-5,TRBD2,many,TGTGCCAGCAGCGTTACTAGCGGGGAAAGCACAGATACGCAGTATTTT,CASSVTSGESTDTQYF
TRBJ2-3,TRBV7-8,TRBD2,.,TGTGCCAGCAGCTTACCCCGAACTAGCGGGGGGTTCACAGATACGCAGTATTTT,CASSLPRTSGGFTDTQYF
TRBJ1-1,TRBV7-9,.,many,TGTGCCAGCTCTAACACTGAAGCTTTCTTT,CASSNTEAFF
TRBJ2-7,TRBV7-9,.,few,TGTGCCAGCAGCTCGGACTACGAGCAGTACTTC,CASSSDYEQYF
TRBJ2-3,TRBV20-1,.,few,TGCAGTGCCAGTAGGGGAAGCACAGATACGCAGTATTTT,CSASRGSTDTQYF
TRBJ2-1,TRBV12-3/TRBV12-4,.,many,TGTGCCAGCGGCCGAGGGCAGCAGTTCTTC,CASGRGQQFF
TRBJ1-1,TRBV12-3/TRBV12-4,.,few,TGTGCCAGCATCCCCTCCGGGGGGAGGAGGAACACTGAAGCTTTCTTT,CASIPSGGRRNTEAFF
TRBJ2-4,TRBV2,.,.,TGTGCCAGCAGTTTACACGGCATTCAGTACTTC,CASSLHGIQYF
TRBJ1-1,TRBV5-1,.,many,TGCGCCAGCAGCTTTGGCAGTATGAGCACTGAAGCTTTCTTT,CASSFGSMSTEAFF
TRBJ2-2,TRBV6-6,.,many,TGTGCCAGCAGTTACTCAATGACTCCCAGGGGCGGGGAGCTGTTTTTT,CASSYSMTPRGGELFF
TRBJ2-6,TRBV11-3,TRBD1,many,TGTGCCAGCAGCCCAGGATGGGACAGCGCTTCCTCTGGGGCCAACGTCCTGACTTTC,CASSPGWDSASSGANVLTF
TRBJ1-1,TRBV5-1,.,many,TGCGCCAGCAGCTTAAACAGGAACACTGAAGCTTTCTTT,CASSLNRNTEAFF
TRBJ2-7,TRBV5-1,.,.,TGCGCCAGCAATCGGGGGGCCGACGGCGAGCAGTACTTC,CASNRGADGEQYF
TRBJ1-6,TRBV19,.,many,TGTGCCAGTAGAAGGACAGCGGAGGATTCACCCCTCCACTTT,CASRRTAEDSPLHF
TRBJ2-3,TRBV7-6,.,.,TGTGCCATCAGGGCCGGGGCCGCTAGCACAGATACGCAGTATTTT,CAIRAGAASTDTQYF
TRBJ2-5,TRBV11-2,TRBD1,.,TGTGCCAGCCGACTGACAGGGGTTGCAGAGACCCAGTGCTTC,CASRLTGVAETQCF
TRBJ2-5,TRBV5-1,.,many,TGCGCCAGCAGCTCGTCTCAACCCGAAGAGACCCAGTACTTC,CASSSSQPEETQYF
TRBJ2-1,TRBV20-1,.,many,TGCAGTGCTAGAGGTCCCGGACAGACCTCTTGGAATGAGCAGTTCTTC,CSARGPGQTSWNEQFF
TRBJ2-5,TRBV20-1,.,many,TGCAGTGCTAGAGCAGGGAATGAAGAGACCCAGTACTTC,CSARAGNEETQYF
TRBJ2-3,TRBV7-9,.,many,TGTGCCAGCAGCTTTGGGAGCTCAGATACGCAGTATTTT,CASSFGSSDTQYF
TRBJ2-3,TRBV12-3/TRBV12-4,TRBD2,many,TGTGCCAGCAGTCAGGGACTAGCGGGGCCAGATACGCAGTATTTT,CASSQGLAGPDTQYF
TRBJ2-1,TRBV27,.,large,TGTGCCAGCAGTAGGACCAGCCGCCCCTACAATGAGCAGTTCTTC,CASSRTSRPYNEQFF